Listed below are T cell receptor beta chains from one sample, sequenced in a study of Graves' ophthalmopathy and Graves' hyperthyroidism. Using its own MiXCR run on the multiplex PCR reads, TCRdb lists one record per CDR3 protein. This repertoire shows approximately 480,000 distinct CDR3 sequences, 13% to 15% found once; its top ten account for about a tenth. Material: blood. Every receptor here comes from a woman in her twenties or thirties with Graves' ophthalmopathy. The CDR3 runs from the conserved cysteine through the conserved F or W. Each record gives: CDR3 length, J gene, clone size, V gene, D gene, CDR3 protein, CDR3 DNA. D genes are given only for firm matches. Expanded clones get a size class; other rows say once, few or many, or leave the size out.

len: 17; j_gene: TRBJ2-5; abundance: many; v_gene: TRBV11-3; d_gene: TRBD2; CDR3aa: CASSQSYGLAGEETQYF; CDR3nt: TGTGCCAGCAGCCAATCATACGGACTAGCGGGAGAAGAGACCCAGTACTTC
len: 17; j_gene: TRBJ2-2; abundance: few; v_gene: TRBV6-5; d_gene: TRBD2; CDR3aa: CASSWIAGGLGTGELFF; CDR3nt: TGTGCCAGCAGTTGGATAGCGGGGGGGTTGGGCACCGGGGAGCTGTTTTTT
len: 14; j_gene: TRBJ1-2; abundance: many; v_gene: TRBV28; d_gene: .; CDR3aa: CASSKLRGTSGYTF; CDR3nt: TGTGCCAGCAGTAAACTTCGAGGAACTTCTGGCTACACCTTC
len: 15; j_gene: TRBJ1-1; abundance: .; v_gene: TRBV7-2; d_gene: .; CDR3aa: CASSSRQATNTEAFF; CDR3nt: TGTGCCAGCAGCTCACGACAGGCAACGAACACTGAAGCTTTCTTT
len: 13; j_gene: TRBJ2-5; abundance: many; v_gene: TRBV11-2; d_gene: .; CDR3aa: CASSLPGQETQYF; CDR3nt: TGTGCCAGCAGCTTACCGGGACAAGAGACCCAGTACTTC
len: 13; j_gene: TRBJ2-5; abundance: many; v_gene: TRBV28; d_gene: .; CDR3aa: CASSPDREETQYF; CDR3nt: TGTGCCAGCAGCCCGGACAGAGAAGAGACCCAGTACTTC
len: 15; j_gene: TRBJ2-5; abundance: few; v_gene: TRBV28; d_gene: TRBD2; CDR3aa: CASSTGTSGRATQYF; CDR3nt: TGTGCCAGCAGCACCGGGACTAGCGGGAGGGCGACCCAGTACTTC
len: 14; j_gene: TRBJ1-1; abundance: .; v_gene: TRBV12-3/TRBV12-4; d_gene: .; CDR3aa: CASRLRPLGTEAFF; CDR3nt: TGTGCCAGCAGACTTAGACCCTTGGGCACTGAAGCTTTCTTT
len: 13; j_gene: TRBJ1-5; abundance: .; v_gene: TRBV12-3/TRBV12-4; d_gene: .; CDR3aa: CASSLGGPRPQHF; CDR3nt: TGTGCCAGCAGTTTAGGGGGGCCACGGCCCCAGCATTTT
len: 14; j_gene: TRBJ1-2; abundance: many; v_gene: TRBV28; d_gene: TRBD1; CDR3aa: CASKRQGRNYGYTF; CDR3nt: TGTGCCAGCAAAAGACAGGGGAGGAACTATGGCTACACCTTC
len: 16; j_gene: TRBJ2-5; abundance: many; v_gene: TRBV6-5; d_gene: TRBD1; CDR3aa: CASSYPRDRGRETQYF; CDR3nt: TGTGCCAGCAGTTACCCCCGGGACAGGGGGCGAGAGACCCAGTACTTC
len: 15; j_gene: TRBJ1-5; abundance: .; v_gene: TRBV27; d_gene: .; CDR3aa: CASSLGATSNQPQHF; CDR3nt: TGTGCCAGCAGTTTAGGGGCAACTAGCAATCAGCCCCAGCATTTT
len: 15; j_gene: TRBJ2-5; abundance: .; v_gene: TRBV2; d_gene: .; CDR3aa: CASRFSSLRQETQYF; CDR3nt: TGTGCCAGCAGGTTTAGCTCTCTACGGCAAGAGACCCAGTACTTC
len: 15; j_gene: TRBJ1-5; abundance: many; v_gene: TRBV6-1; d_gene: .; CDR3aa: CASCETPLSNQPQHF; CDR3nt: TGTGCCAGCTGTGAAACGCCCCTTAGCAATCAGCCCCAGCATTTT
len: 14; j_gene: TRBJ2-7; abundance: .; v_gene: TRBV7-2; d_gene: TRBD2; CDR3aa: CASSVTSGSIEQYF; CDR3nt: TGTGCCAGCAGCGTAACTAGCGGGAGCATCGAGCAGTACTTC
len: 18; j_gene: TRBJ2-7; abundance: many; v_gene: TRBV12-5; d_gene: TRBD1; CDR3aa: CASGLVWGTDRGLYEQYF; CDR3nt: TGTGCTAGTGGTTTGGTGTGGGGGACTGACAGGGGATTATACGAGCAGTACTTC
len: 14; j_gene: TRBJ2-2; abundance: many; v_gene: TRBV19; d_gene: .; CDR3aa: CASSIVENTGELFF; CDR3nt: TGTGCCAGTAGTATAGTTGAGAACACCGGGGAGCTGTTTTTT
len: 11; j_gene: TRBJ2-7; abundance: many; v_gene: TRBV29-1; d_gene: .; CDR3aa: CSVGRSYEQYF; CDR3nt: TGCAGCGTTGGAAGAAGCTACGAGCAGTACTTC
len: 15; j_gene: TRBJ2-1; abundance: .; v_gene: TRBV12-3/TRBV12-4; d_gene: .; CDR3aa: CASRLTGSSNNEQFF; CDR3nt: TGTGCCAGCAGGCTCACAGGGAGCAGCAACAATGAGCAGTTCTTC
len: 15; j_gene: TRBJ2-1; abundance: many; v_gene: TRBV20-1; d_gene: .; CDR3aa: CSASTLASSYNEQFF; CDR3nt: TGCAGTGCTAGCACTCTAGCCAGCTCCTACAATGAGCAGTTCTTC
len: 16; j_gene: TRBJ2-6; abundance: many; v_gene: TRBV28; d_gene: TRBD1; CDR3aa: CASNDREISGANVLTF; CDR3nt: TGTGCCAGCAATGACAGGGAGATCTCTGGGGCCAACGTCCTGACTTTC
len: 16; j_gene: TRBJ2-2; abundance: many; v_gene: TRBV24-1; d_gene: .; CDR3aa: CATSDLGGDNTGELFF; CDR3nt: TGTGCCACCAGTGATTTGGGCGGGGATAACACCGGGGAGCTGTTTTTT
len: 14; j_gene: TRBJ2-7; abundance: many; v_gene: TRBV7-9; d_gene: .; CDR3aa: CASSSLRDRAEQYF; CDR3nt: TGTGCCAGCAGCTCCTTGAGGGATCGGGCCGAGCAGTACTTC
len: 13; j_gene: TRBJ2-5; abundance: many; v_gene: TRBV12-3/TRBV12-4; d_gene: .; CDR3aa: CASSLEDGGSQYF; CDR3nt: TGTGCCAGCAGTTTGGAGGACGGCGGCTCCCAGTACTTC
len: 15; j_gene: TRBJ1-2; abundance: many; v_gene: TRBV28; d_gene: TRBD1; CDR3aa: CASRVQGALNYGYTF; CDR3nt: TGTGCCAGCAGGGTCCAGGGGGCGCTTAACTATGGCTACACCTTC
len: 11; j_gene: TRBJ2-7; abundance: many; v_gene: TRBV28; d_gene: .; CDR3aa: CASSFRYEQYF; CDR3nt: TGTGCCAGCAGTTTCAGGTACGAGCAGTACTTC
len: 15; j_gene: TRBJ2-7; abundance: .; v_gene: TRBV12-3/TRBV12-4; d_gene: TRBD2; CDR3aa: CASSIAGLGNYEQYF; CDR3nt: TGTGCCAGCAGTATAGCGGGACTAGGGAACTACGAGCAGTACTTC
len: 15; j_gene: TRBJ1-1; abundance: once; v_gene: TRBV7-2; d_gene: TRBD1; CDR3aa: CASSLGGTGDTEAFF; CDR3nt: TGTGCCAGCAGCTTAGGGGGGACAGGCGACACTGAAGCTTTCTTT
len: 12; j_gene: TRBJ1-1; abundance: few; v_gene: TRBV30; d_gene: .; CDR3aa: CAWSVQHTEAFF; CDR3nt: TGTGCCTGGAGTGTACAGCACACTGAAGCTTTCTTT
len: 15; j_gene: TRBJ1-2; abundance: many; v_gene: TRBV6-5; d_gene: TRBD1; CDR3aa: CASSYPRGQSYGYTF; CDR3nt: TGTGCCAGCAGTTACCCACGGGGACAGTCCTATGGCTACACCTTC
len: 18; j_gene: TRBJ1-6; abundance: many; v_gene: TRBV7-2; d_gene: TRBD1; CDR3aa: CASSAQLGTGGVGSPLHF; CDR3nt: TGTGCCAGCAGCGCCCAACTGGGGACAGGGGGCGTCGGATCACCCCTCCACTTT